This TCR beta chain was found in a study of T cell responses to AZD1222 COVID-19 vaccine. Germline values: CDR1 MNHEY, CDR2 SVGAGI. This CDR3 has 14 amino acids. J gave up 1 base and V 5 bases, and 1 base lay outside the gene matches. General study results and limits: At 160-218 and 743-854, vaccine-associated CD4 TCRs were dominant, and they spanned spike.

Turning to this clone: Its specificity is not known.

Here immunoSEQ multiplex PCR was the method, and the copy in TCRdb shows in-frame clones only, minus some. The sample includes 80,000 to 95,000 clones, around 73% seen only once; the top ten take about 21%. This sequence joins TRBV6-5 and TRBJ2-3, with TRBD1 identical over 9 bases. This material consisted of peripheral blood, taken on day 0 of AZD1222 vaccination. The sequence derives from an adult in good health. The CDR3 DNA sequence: TGTGCCAGCAGTCGGGACAGGGGCACAGATACGCAGTATTTT. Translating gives CASSRDRGTDTQYF.